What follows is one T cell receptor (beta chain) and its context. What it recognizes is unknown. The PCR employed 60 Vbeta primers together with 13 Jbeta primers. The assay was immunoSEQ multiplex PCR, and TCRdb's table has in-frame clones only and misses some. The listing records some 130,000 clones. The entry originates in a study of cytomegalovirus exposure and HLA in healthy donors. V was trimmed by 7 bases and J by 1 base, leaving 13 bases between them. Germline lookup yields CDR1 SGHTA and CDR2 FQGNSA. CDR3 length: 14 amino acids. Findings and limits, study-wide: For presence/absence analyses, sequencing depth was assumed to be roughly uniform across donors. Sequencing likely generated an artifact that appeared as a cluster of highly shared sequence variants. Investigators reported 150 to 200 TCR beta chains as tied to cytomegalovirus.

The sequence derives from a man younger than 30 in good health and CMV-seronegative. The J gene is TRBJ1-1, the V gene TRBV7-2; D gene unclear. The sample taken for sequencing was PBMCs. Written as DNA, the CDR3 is TGTGCCAGCACAACGAGAACCCCGAACACTGAAGCTTTCTTT. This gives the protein CASTTRTPNTEAFF. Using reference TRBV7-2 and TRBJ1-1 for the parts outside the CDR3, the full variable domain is GAGVSQSPSNKVTEKGKDVELRCDPISGHTALYWYRQSLGQGLEFLIYFQGNSAPDKSGLPSDRFSAERTGGSVSTLTIQRTQQEDSAVYLCASTTRTPNTEAFFGQGTRLTVV.